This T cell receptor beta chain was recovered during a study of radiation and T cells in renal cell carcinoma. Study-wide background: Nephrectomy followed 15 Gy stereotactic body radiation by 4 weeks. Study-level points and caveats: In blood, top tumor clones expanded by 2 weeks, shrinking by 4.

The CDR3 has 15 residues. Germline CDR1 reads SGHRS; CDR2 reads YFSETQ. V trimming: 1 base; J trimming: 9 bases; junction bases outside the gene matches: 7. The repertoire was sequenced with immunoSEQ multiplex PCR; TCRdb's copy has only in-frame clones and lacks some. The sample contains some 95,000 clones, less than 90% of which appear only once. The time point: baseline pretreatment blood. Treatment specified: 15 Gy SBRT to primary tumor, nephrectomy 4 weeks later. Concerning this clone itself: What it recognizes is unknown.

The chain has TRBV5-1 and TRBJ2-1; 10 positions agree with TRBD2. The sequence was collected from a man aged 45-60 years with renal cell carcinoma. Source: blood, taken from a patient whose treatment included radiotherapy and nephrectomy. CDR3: CASSLQRGGLGEQFF. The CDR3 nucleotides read TGCGCCAGCAGCTTGCAGCGGGGGGGCCTGGGTGAGCAGTTCTTC.